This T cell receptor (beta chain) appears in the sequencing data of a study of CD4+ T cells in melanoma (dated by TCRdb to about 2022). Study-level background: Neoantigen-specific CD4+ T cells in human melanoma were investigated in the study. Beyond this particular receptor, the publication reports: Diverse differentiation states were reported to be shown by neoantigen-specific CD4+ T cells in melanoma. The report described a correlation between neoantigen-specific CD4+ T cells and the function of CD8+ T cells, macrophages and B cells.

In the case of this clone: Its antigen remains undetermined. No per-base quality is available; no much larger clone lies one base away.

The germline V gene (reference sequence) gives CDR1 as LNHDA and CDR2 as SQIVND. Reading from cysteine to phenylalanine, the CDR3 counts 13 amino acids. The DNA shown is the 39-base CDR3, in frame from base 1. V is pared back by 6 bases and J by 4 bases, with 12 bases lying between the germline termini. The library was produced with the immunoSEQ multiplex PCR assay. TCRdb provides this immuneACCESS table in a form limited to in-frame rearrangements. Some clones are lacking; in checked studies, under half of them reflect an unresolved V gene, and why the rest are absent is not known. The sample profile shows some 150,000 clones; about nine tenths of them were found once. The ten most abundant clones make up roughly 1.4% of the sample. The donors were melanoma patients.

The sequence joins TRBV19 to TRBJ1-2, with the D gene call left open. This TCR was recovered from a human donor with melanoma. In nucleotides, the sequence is TGTGCCAGTAGCCCCGATTACAGCTATGGCTACACCTTC. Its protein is CASSPDYSYGYTF.